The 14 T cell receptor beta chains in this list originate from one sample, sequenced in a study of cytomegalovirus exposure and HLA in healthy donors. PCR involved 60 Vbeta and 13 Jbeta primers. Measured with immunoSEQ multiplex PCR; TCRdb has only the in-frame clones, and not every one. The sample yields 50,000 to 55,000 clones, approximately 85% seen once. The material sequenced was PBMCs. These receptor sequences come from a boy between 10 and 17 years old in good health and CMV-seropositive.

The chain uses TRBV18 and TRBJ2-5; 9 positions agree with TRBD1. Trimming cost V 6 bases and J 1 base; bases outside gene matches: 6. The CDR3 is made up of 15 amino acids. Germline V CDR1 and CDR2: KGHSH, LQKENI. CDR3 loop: CASSTSQGAQETQYF. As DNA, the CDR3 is TGTGCCAGCTCGACCTCACAGGGGGCCCAAGAGACCCAGTACTTC.

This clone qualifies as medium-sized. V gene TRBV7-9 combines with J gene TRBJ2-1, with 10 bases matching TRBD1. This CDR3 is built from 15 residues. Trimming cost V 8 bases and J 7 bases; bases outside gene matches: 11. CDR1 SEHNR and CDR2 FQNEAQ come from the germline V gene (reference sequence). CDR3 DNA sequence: TGTGCCAGCCAACCCCGGGACAGGGGTGTTAATGAGCAGTTCTTC. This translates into CASQPRDRGVNEQFF.

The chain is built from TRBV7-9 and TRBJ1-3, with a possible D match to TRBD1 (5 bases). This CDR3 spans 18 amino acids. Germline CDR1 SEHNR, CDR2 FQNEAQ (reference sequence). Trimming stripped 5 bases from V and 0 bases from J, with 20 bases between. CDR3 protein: CASSPPVSTGSSGNTIYF. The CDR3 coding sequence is TGTGCCAGCAGCCCGCCCGTTAGTACAGGCTCCTCTGGAAACACCATATATTTT.

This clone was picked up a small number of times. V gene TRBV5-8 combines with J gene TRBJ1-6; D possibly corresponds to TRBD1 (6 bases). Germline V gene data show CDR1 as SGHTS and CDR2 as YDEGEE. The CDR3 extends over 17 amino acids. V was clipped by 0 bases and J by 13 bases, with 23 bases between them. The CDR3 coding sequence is TGTGCCAGCAGCTTGGAAGCGGGACACCCGACAAGCTCCCCCCTCCACTTT. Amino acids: CASSLEAGHPTSSPLHF.

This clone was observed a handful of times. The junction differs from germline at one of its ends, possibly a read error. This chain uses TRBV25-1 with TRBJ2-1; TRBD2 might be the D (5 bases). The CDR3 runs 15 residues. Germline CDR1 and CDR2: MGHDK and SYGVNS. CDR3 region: CVSSGSPVEGNEQFF. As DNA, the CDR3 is TGTGTCAGCAGTGGGAGCCCCGTTGAGGGCAATGAGCAGTTCTTC.

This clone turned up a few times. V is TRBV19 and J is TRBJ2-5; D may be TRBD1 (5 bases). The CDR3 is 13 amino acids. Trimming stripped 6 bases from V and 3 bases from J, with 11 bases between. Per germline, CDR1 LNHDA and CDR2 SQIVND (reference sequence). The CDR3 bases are TGTGCCAGTAGGTTGACAGACGAAGAGACCCAGTACTTC. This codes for CASRLTDEETQYF.

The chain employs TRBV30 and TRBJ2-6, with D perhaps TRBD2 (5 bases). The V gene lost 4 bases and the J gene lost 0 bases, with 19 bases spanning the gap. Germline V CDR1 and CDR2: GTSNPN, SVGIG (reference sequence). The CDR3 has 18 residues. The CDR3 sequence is CAWTVQRILPSGANVLTF. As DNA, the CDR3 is TGTGCCTGGACAGTCCAGCGGATCCTACCCTCTGGGGCCAACGTCCTGACTTTC.

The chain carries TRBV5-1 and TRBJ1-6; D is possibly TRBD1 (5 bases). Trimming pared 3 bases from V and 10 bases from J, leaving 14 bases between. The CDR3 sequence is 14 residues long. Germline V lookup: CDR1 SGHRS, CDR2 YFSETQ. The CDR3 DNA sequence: TGCGCCAGCAGCTCGACCGTGGGGCTGTCACCCCTCCACTTT. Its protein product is CASSSTVGLSPLHF.

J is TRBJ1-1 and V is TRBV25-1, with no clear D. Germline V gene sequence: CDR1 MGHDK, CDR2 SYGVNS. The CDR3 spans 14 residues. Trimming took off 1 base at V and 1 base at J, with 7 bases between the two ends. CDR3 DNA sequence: TGTGCCAGCAGTGAATTAGGCGGGAACACTGAAGCTTTCTTT. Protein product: CASSELGGNTEAFF.

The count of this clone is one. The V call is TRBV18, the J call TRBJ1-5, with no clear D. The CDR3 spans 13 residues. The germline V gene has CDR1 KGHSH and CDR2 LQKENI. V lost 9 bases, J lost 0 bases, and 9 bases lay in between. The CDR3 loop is CASSQSSNQPQHF. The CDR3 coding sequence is TGTGCCAGTTCTCAGTCTAGCAATCAGCCCCAGCATTTT.

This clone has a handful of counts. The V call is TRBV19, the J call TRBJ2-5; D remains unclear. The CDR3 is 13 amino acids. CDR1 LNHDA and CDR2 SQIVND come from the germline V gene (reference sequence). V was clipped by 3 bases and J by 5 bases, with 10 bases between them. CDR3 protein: CASSIYARETQYF. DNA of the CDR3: TGTGCCAGTAGTATTTACGCCCGGGAGACCCAGTACTTC.

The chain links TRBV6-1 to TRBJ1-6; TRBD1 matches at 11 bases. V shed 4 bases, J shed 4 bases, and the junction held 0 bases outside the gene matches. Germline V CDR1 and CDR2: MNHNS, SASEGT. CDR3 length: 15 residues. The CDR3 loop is CASSGDRGYNSPLHF. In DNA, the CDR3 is TGTGCCAGCAGTGGGGACAGGGGGTATAATTCACCCCTCCACTTT.

Here the CDR3 reads CASSPTPRTGEKLFF. CDR3 coding DNA: TGTGCCAGCAGCCCCACCCCCCGGACAGGGGAAAAACTGTTTTTT. The chain couples TRBV5-8 to TRBJ1-4; 8 nucleotides agree with TRBD1. The CDR3 consists of 15 residues. CDR1 is SGHTS and CDR2 is YDEGEE in the germline V gene. V lost 4 bases, J lost 8 bases, and 10 bases stayed unmatched.

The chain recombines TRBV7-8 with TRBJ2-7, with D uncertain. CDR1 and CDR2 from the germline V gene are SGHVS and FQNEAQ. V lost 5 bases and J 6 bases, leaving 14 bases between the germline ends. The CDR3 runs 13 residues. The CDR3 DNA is TGTGCCAGCAGCCTCCGAGTGGGCGCCGAGCAGTACTTC. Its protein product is CASSLRVGAEQYF.